The 13 T cell receptor beta chains below come from one sample, sequenced in a study of T cells after yellow fever vaccination. TCRdb reprocessed the 5' RACE reads with MiXCR, giving one entry per CDR3 protein. The profile covers roughly 500,000 distinct CDR3 sequences, with less than 20% appearing a single time and around 15% taken by the ten largest. Here the sequenced sample was PBMCs, taken 15 days after the yellow fever booster vaccination. The source of these receptors is a man younger than 45 who received the YFV17D yellow fever vaccine.

The gene calls are TRBV7-9 and TRBJ2-1; D possibly corresponds to TRBD1 (5 bases). Trimming shortened V by 5 bases and J by 8 bases, and 16 bases separated the two germline ends. Germline CDR1 and CDR2: SEHNR and FQNEAQ (reference sequence). This CDR3 region has 14 residues. This CDR3 is CASSQGVAVHEQFF. Here the CDR3 DNA reads TGTGCCAGCAGCCAAGGGGTGGCAGTCCATGAGCAGTTCTTC. The full variable domain, with the rest looked up from reference TRBV7-9 and TRBJ2-1, is DTGVSQNPRHKITKRGQNVTFRCDPISEHNRLYWYRQTLGQGPEFLTYFQNEAQLEKSRLLSDRFSAERPKGSFSTLEIQRTEQGDSAMYLCASSQGVAVHEQFFGPGTRLTVL.

This clonotype turned up a few times. The junction does not match germline at one end; this may be a read error. The chain uses TRBV14 and TRBJ2-2; D might be TRBD1 or TRBD2, each matching 5 bases. Germline V gives CDR1 SGHDN, CDR2 FVKESK. This CDR3 comprises 14 residues. The CDR3, as DNA: TGTGCCAGCACCCAAAAGGGACACACCGGGGAGCTGTTTTTT. It specifies CASTQKGHTGELFF.

The sample holds a few counts of this clonotype. DNA of the CDR3: TGTGCCAGCAGCTTCGGGTGGGAGCAGTACTTC. Amino acid sequence: CASSFGWEQYF. The rearrangement uses TRBV7-2 and TRBJ2-7, with no clear D. The V end was cut by 3 bases, the J end by 7 bases, with 7 bases between. This CDR3 has 11 residues. CDR1 SGHTA and CDR2 FQGNSA come from the germline V gene.

The V and J genes are TRBV5-4 and TRBJ1-2; D gene uncertain. This CDR3 has 14 residues. V gave up 0 bases and J gave up 3 bases, with 9 bases separating them. CDR1 and CDR2 (germline): SGHNT, YYREEE (reference sequence). The DNA of the CDR3 is TGTGCCAGCAGCTTGGTAGGACGGTACTATGGCTACACCTTC. Translated, it gives CASSLVGRYYGYTF.

This clonotype was counted only a few times. DNA for the CDR3: TGTGCCAGCAGCTTTAGACAGCCCACAGATACGCAGTATTTT. Its translation: CASSFRQPTDTQYF. The chain has TRBV7-8 and TRBJ2-3, with D possibly TRBD1 on 5 matching bases. Germline CDR1 SGHVS, CDR2 FQNEAQ. The germline V and J ends were trimmed by 3 bases and 2 bases, with 9 bases remaining between them. The length of the CDR3 is 14 residues.

The chain joins TRBV20-1 to TRBJ2-7, with D perhaps TRBD2 (6 bases). Germline assignment: CDR1 DFQATT and CDR2 SNEGSKA (reference sequence). This CDR3 contains 11 residues. Trimming removed 5 bases from V and 6 bases from J, with 11 bases in between. The CDR3 protein is CSAWGTLEQYF. The CDR3 DNA sequence: TGCAGTGCTTGGGGGACTCTCGAGCAGTACTTC.

V and J are TRBV7-8 and TRBJ2-7; 7 bases are a match to TRBD2. The CDR3 sequence is 16 residues long. Germline CDR1 and CDR2: SGHVS and FQNEAQ. The trim removed 3 bases at V and 6 bases at J, leaving 14 bases unmatched. As DNA, the CDR3 is TGTGCCAGCAGCTTTGATTGGAGGGCGGGAGTCCCCGAGCAGTACTTC. Translation: CASSFDWRAGVPEQYF.

The chain combines TRBV7-2 with TRBJ2-1, with 10 bases matching TRBD2. Losses at the gene ends were 4 bases for V and 8 bases for J; bases not matched to a gene: 5. The V gene's germline CDR1 is SGHTA and CDR2 FQGNSA. The CDR3 consists of 14 residues. CDR3 region: CASSSRLAGYEQFF. As DNA, the CDR3 is TGTGCCAGCAGCTCCCGACTAGCGGGCTATGAGCAGTTCTTC. Using reference TRBV7-2 and TRBJ2-1 for the parts outside the CDR3, the full variable domain is GAGVSQSPSNKVTEKGKDVELRCDPISGHTALYWYRQSLGQGLEFLIYFQGNSAPDKSGLPSDRFSAERTGGSVSTLTIQRTQQEDSAVYLCASSSRLAGYEQFFGPGTRLTVL.

The chain couples TRBV11-1 to TRBJ2-7, with D tentatively TRBD2 (5 bases). The CDR3 extends over 18 amino acids. Germline-derived CDR1 and CDR2 are SGHAT and FQDESV (reference sequence). V was cut by 1 base and J by 5 bases, with 24 bases left in between. CDR3 sequence (DNA): TGTGCCAGCAGCTTAGTTTTGAGCGGTCAAGGGCTTCTGGACGAGCAGTACTTC. It specifies CASSLVLSGQGLLDEQYF.

This clonotype was detected once. For the CDR3, the DNA is TGTGCCAGCAGCCGCGTCCTGGGGGGGCCCACAGATACGCAGTATTTT. Residues: CASSRVLGGPTDTQYF. V and J are TRBV7-2 and TRBJ2-3; perhaps TRBD2 as D (7 bases). This CDR3 is built from 16 residues. The germline CDR1 and CDR2 sequences are SGHTA and FQGNSA. V was pared by 5 bases and J by 2 bases, with 17 bases between.

This clonotype has a handful of counts. V usage is TRBV10-3 and J usage is TRBJ2-7; D unclear. CDR1 and CDR2 from the germline V gene are ENHRY and SYGVKD. The CDR3 is 14 amino acids. V lost 6 bases, J lost 0 bases, and 12 bases lay in between. The CDR3 sequence is CAIRGDSSSYEQYF. Written as DNA, the CDR3 is TGTGCCATCAGGGGTGACTCGAGCTCCTACGAGCAGTACTTC.

This clonotype was seen a handful of times. This sequence joins TRBV15 and TRBJ2-3, with D unclear. In germline, CDR1 is LNHNV, CDR2 YYDKDF (reference sequence). The CDR3 spans 15 residues. V was pared by 3 bases and J by 4 bases, with 14 bases between. Here the CDR3 DNA reads TGTGCCACCAGCAGCCGTGGAGCCGGTGCAGATACGCAGTATTTT. This translates into CATSSRGAGADTQYF.

This sequence joins TRBV10-3 and TRBJ2-1; 8 bases match TRBD2. This CDR3 has 15 residues. The V segment lost 7 bases and the J segment 0 bases; nucleotides outside the gene matches: 5. Per germline, CDR1 ENHRY and CDR2 SYGVKD. The DNA of the CDR3 is TGTGCCATCACCCGTAGCGGGGTCTCCTACAATGAGCAGTTCTTC. It yields the protein CAITRSGVSYNEQFF.